The 15 T cell receptor beta chains below all came from one sample that was sequenced in a study of OX40 agonist ivuxolimab in advanced cancers. Data came from immunoSEQ multiplex PCR; TCRdb stores just in-frame clones and leaves some out. The profile shows 72,000 or so clones, roughly 87% of them singletons. The sequencing used CD4+ or CD8+ T cells sorted from blood, collected in a trial of the OX40 agonist ivuxolimab. These receptors came from an adult with an advanced solid tumor such as melanoma, head and neck, liver or kidney cancer.

This chain connects TRBV6-1 to TRBJ2-3; D is unclear. Germline V lookup: CDR1 MNHNS, CDR2 SASEGT. V was cut by 6 bases and J by 1 base, with 11 bases left in between. The CDR3 totals 14 residues. The CDR3 reads CASRLTWGTDTQYF. The CDR3 DNA reads as TGTGCCAGCAGGCTGACATGGGGCACAGATACGCAGTATTTT.

The genes are TRBV14 and TRBJ1-2, with 9 nucleotides matching TRBD1. CDR1 is SGHDN, CDR2 FVKESK, per germline. The CDR3 length is 16 residues. J was trimmed by 5 bases and V by 3 bases; bases with no gene match: 10. This CDR3 is CASSHRVTGGLYGYTF. CDR3 in DNA: TGTGCCAGCAGCCACAGAGTGACAGGGGGATTATATGGCTACACCTTC.

V is TRBV28 and J is TRBJ1-2; 9 nucleotides agree with TRBD1. Trimming removed 2 bases from V and 3 bases from J; junction bases left unmatched: 10. CDR1 is MDHEN and CDR2 is SYDVKM in the germline V gene. There are 17 residues in the CDR3. As DNA, the CDR3 is TGTGCCAGCAGTTTAAATGGACAGGGGCCCCCTTACTATGGCTACACCTTC. Encoded protein: CASSLNGQGPPYYGYTF.

The genes are TRBV19 and TRBJ2-5; D may be TRBD1 (5 bases). Germline V lookup: CDR1 LNHDA, CDR2 SQIVND (reference sequence). This CDR3 spans 12 amino acids. The V and J ends lost 6 bases and 0 bases respectively, with 5 bases between them. The CDR3 reads CASRDNQETQYF. In DNA form, the CDR3 reads TGTGCCAGTAGGGACAACCAAGAGACCCAGTACTTC.

The V call is TRBV14, the J call TRBJ1-4; 8 nucleotides align to TRBD1. V shed 4 bases and J 2 bases; nucleotides not matched to a gene: 3. This CDR3 is built from 15 residues. The germline V gene encodes CDR1 SGHDN and CDR2 FVKESK. CDR3 sequence reads: CASSRRTGTNEKLFF. In DNA, the CDR3 is TGTGCCAGCAGCCGGAGGACAGGGACTAATGAAAAACTGTTTTTT.

The chain employs TRBV6-5 and TRBJ1-5, with 7 bases that match TRBD1. In germline, CDR1 is MNHEY, CDR2 SVGAGI. V gave up 6 bases and J gave up 7 bases; unmatched junction bases: 12. The CDR3 runs to 15 residues. The DNA of the CDR3 is TGTGCCAGCAGCGGCGACAGGGATCAGCGACAGCCCCAGCATTTT. It is translated as CASSGDRDQRQPQHF.

J is TRBJ2-1 and V is TRBV5-4, with TRBD2 identical over 10 bases. Trimming at V came to 4 bases and at J to 7 bases, leaving 5 bases not matched to a gene. This CDR3 contains 14 residues. CDR1 is SGHNT, CDR2 YYREEE, per germline (reference sequence). The CDR3 spells CASSAGLAENEQFF. CDR3 coding DNA: TGTGCCAGCAGCGCTGGACTAGCGGAAAATGAGCAGTTCTTC.

The V and J genes are TRBV2 and TRBJ1-2; a weak D match, TRBD1 (5 bases). The CDR3 sequence is 14 residues long. Germline loops: CDR1 SNHLY, CDR2 FYNNEI. Trimming took 9 bases from V and 4 from J, leaving 18 bases between them. CDR3 amino acids: CASGARVSGYGYTF. The CDR3 region has the DNA TGTGCCAGTGGGGCAAGAGTCTCTGGCTATGGCTACACCTTC. Variable domain in full (rest from reference TRBV2 and TRBJ1-2): EPEVTQTPSHQVTQMGQEVILRCVPISNHLYFYWYRQILGQKVEFLVSFYNNEISEKSEIFDDQFSVERPDGSNFTLKIRSTKLEDSAMYFCASGARVSGYGYTFGSGTRLTVV.

The chain joins TRBV5-1 to TRBJ2-5; 9 positions match TRBD2. V gave up 0 bases and J gave up 5 bases; unmatched junction bases: 8. CDR1 and CDR2 from the germline V gene are SGHRS and YFSETQ. This CDR3 spans 16 amino acids. This CDR3 is CASSLASAGGQETQYF. The DNA of the CDR3 is TGCGCCAGCAGCTTGGCCTCCGCGGGAGGGCAGGAGACCCAGTACTTC.

This clone was detected only once. CDR3 sequence: CASGLGLGLSGNTIYF. The CDR3 coding sequence is TGTGCTAGTGGTTTGGGTTTGGGACTCTCTGGAAACACCATATATTTT. The rearrangement joins TRBV12-5 to TRBJ1-3, with TRBD1 as a possible D gene (5 bases). The CDR3 runs 16 residues. Germline loops: CDR1 LGHNT, CDR2 FRNRAP. Deletions cut 1 base from V and 0 bases from J, with 10 bases between.

The chain couples TRBV18 to TRBJ2-7; D is possibly TRBD1 (5 bases). CDR1 is KGHSH and CDR2 is LQKENI in the germline V gene. Trimming removed 2 bases at V and 0 bases at J, with 11 bases between. This CDR3 has 15 residues. The CDR3 DNA follows: TGTGCCAGCTCACCAACACAGGCTAACTCCTACGAGCAGTACTTC. This encodes CASSPTQANSYEQYF.

The chain couples TRBV6-5 to TRBJ2-3; D is unclear. Looked up from germline, CDR1 is MNHEY and CDR2 is SVGAGI. The CDR3 length is 13 residues. V was shortened by 6 bases and J by 4 bases, with 11 bases between the two germline ends. Here the CDR3 DNA reads TGTGCCAGCAGACAACACAACGCAGATACGCAGTATTTT. Residues: CASRQHNADTQYF.

This clone was found once. The J gene is TRBJ2-5, the V gene TRBV6-5; D could derive from TRBD1 or TRBD2 (5 bases each). Germline CDR1 is MNHEY and CDR2 is SVGAGI. This CDR3 spans 14 amino acids. Trimming pared 8 bases from V and 5 bases from J, leaving 18 bases between. The CDR3 spells CASQRGIVSETQYF. The CDR3 nucleotides read TGTGCCAGCCAGAGGGGTATTGTATCGGAGACCCAGTACTTC.

The rearrangement links TRBV19 to TRBJ1-5; the match to TRBD1 covers 8 bases. Germline V gene data show CDR1 as LNHDA and CDR2 as SQIVND (reference sequence). CDR3 length: 16 amino acids. V shed 3 bases, J shed 4 bases, and the junction held 8 bases outside the gene matches. This CDR3 is CASSIQGAIGNQPQHF. The CDR3 coding sequence is TGTGCCAGTAGTATTCAGGGGGCGATCGGGAATCAGCCCCAGCATTTT.

This clone has only a few counts. The gene calls are TRBV9 and TRBJ2-7; D is unresolved. Trimming cost V 0 bases and J 0 bases, with 7 bases left between them. Germline CDR1 is SGDLS and CDR2 is YYNGEE. CDR3 length: 14 amino acids. Written as DNA, the CDR3 is TGTGCCAGCAGCGTAGATCCTAGCTCCTACGAGCAGTACTTC. Translating it yields CASSVDPSSYEQYF.